The 23 T cell receptor beta chains given below trace back to one sample, sequenced in a study of blood T cell repertoires in COVID-19. Some clones are missing from TCRdb's copy, which holds only in-frame ones; the method was immunoSEQ multiplex PCR. This table holds about 310,000 clones, more than 70% found once. Sequenced input: peripheral blood. All receptors derive from a woman aged 50 to 60 who had recovered from COVID-19.

This chain joins TRBV19 and TRBJ2-5, with TRBD1 as a possible D gene (6 bases). Looked up from germline, CDR1 is LNHDA and CDR2 is SQIVND (reference sequence). CDR3 length: 13 residues. V was shortened by 7 bases and J by 6 bases, with 15 bases between the two germline ends. The CDR3 reads CASMETGGKTQYF. The CDR3 region has the DNA TGTGCCAGTATGGAGACAGGTGGGAAGACCCAGTACTTC.

The V gene is TRBV14, the J gene TRBJ2-3; 9 bases align to TRBD2. CDR3 length equals 16 residues. From germline, CDR1 is SGHDN and CDR2 FVKESK. V lost 0 bases to trimming and J lost 6 bases; unmatched junction nucleotides: 7. The CDR3 DNA is TGTGCCAGCAGCCAAGATCGGCTAGCGGGACTGGATACGCAGTATTTT. Protein sequence: CASSQDRLAGLDTQYF.

The V call is TRBV12-3 or TRBV12-4, the J call TRBJ2-3, with no clear D. Trimming shortened V by 5 bases and J by 4 bases, and 4 bases separated the two germline ends. The CDR3 runs 11 residues. The CDR3 DNA reads TGTGCCAGCAGTCCAGCAGATACGCAGTATTTT. This encodes CASSPADTQYF.

This clone appeared a few times. V and J are TRBV11-2 and TRBJ2-3; 8 bases map to TRBD2. From germline, CDR1 is SGHAT and CDR2 FQNNGV. V shed 3 bases and J 3 bases; nucleotides not matched to a gene: 2. CDR3 length equals 14 residues. CDR3 DNA: TGTGCCAGCAGCTTTCTAGCGGGTACAGATACGCAGTATTTT. Protein product: CASSFLAGTDTQYF.

The J gene is TRBJ2-7, the V gene TRBV4-1, with 8 bases fitting TRBD1. CDR3 size: 15 residues. The germline V gene has CDR1 MGHRA and CDR2 YSYEKL. The junction had 7 bases not matched to a gene; V was cut back by 3 bases and J by 3 bases. In nucleotides, the CDR3 is TGCGCCAGCAGCCATCCGGGACAGGATTACTACGAGCAGTACTTC. It translates to CASSHPGQDYYEQYF.

This chain uses TRBV6-2 or TRBV6-3 with TRBJ2-1; 7 bases are a match to TRBD2. CDR1 and CDR2 from the germline V gene are MNHEY and SVGEGT. V lost 6 bases to trimming and J lost 8 bases; unmatched junction nucleotides: 13. The CDR3 covers 15 residues. The CDR3 sequence is CASSRLRGGTDEQFF. The CDR3 DNA reads TGTGCCAGCAGCCGCCTACGCGGGGGTACCGATGAGCAGTTCTTC.

The V call is TRBV6-5, the J call TRBJ1-4, with 7 bases identical to TRBD1. CDR1 MNHEY and CDR2 SVGAGI come from the germline V gene. After removal of 10 bases from V and 5 bases from J, the junction contained 10 bases not matched to a gene. There are 14 residues in the CDR3. CDR3 in amino acids: CATSRGTANEKLFF. The CDR3 DNA is TGTGCCACTTCGAGGGGGACAGCAAATGAAAAACTGTTTTTT.

The V and J genes are TRBV3-1 (or the pseudogene TRBV3-2) and TRBJ2-7, with D perhaps matching TRBD2 (6 bases). The V end lost 5 bases, the J end lost 2 bases, and 10 bases lay between the germline ends. The CDR3 sequence is 13 residues long. Germline CDR1 is LGHDT and CDR2 is YNNKEL (reference sequence). CDR3 sequence reads: CASSGDSTYEQYF. The CDR3 DNA reads TGTGCCAGCAGCGGGGACTCTACCTACGAGCAGTACTTC.

The chain uses TRBV21-1 and TRBJ2-5; TRBD2 reflects the table's D call only, with no check against the DNA. TRBV21-1 is marked as a pseudogene. This CDR3 has 11 residues. Here the CDR3 reads CASTQEETQYF. CDR3 coding DNA: TGTGCCAGCACCCAAGAGGAGACCCAGTACTTC.

Worth noting for this clone: Compared with germline, one end of the junction differs, possibly owing to a read error. The V and J genes are TRBV7-7 and TRBJ1-1; possible D gene TRBD1, 5 bases. There are 13 residues in the CDR3. CDR1 and CDR2 (germline): SSHAT, FNYEAQ (reference sequence). The CDR3 protein is CASSLSGGTEAFF. The DNA of the CDR3 is TGTGCTAGCAGCTTATCCGGGGGTACTGAAGCTTTCTTT. The whole variable domain, filled in from reference TRBV7-7 and TRBJ1-1, reads GAGVSQSPRYKVTKRGQDVTLRCDPISSHATLYWYQQALGQGPEFLTYFNYEAQPDKSGLPSDRFSAERPEGSISTLTIQRTEQRDSAMYRCASSLSGGTEAFFGQGTRLTVV.

This sequence joins TRBV28 and TRBJ1-4; D not resolved. CDR1 is MDHEN and CDR2 is SYDVKM in the germline V gene. The CDR3 spans 14 residues. Trimming stripped 2 bases from V and 7 bases from J, with 11 bases between. CDR3 protein: CASSLNRPTEKLFF. CDR3 DNA sequence: TGTGCCAGCAGTTTAAACAGACCTACTGAAAAACTGTTTTTT.

The chain uses TRBV6-5 and TRBJ2-7; 7 positions agree with TRBD1. This CDR3 has 14 residues. V lost 6 bases to trimming and J lost 5 bases; unmatched junction nucleotides: 10. Germline V lookup: CDR1 MNHEY, CDR2 SVGAGI. The CDR3 region has the DNA TGTGCCAGCAGGCCTATAGGGACAGTTCACGAGCAGTACTTC. Amino acids: CASRPIGTVHEQYF.

J is TRBJ2-7 and V is TRBV14, with D possibly matching TRBD1 (6 bases). The V gene's germline CDR1 is SGHDN and CDR2 FVKESK. The CDR3 contains 14 residues. Trimming removed 7 bases from V and 2 bases from J, with 15 bases in between. The CDR3 loop is CASNRLGAPYEQYF. The DNA of the CDR3 is TGTGCCAGCAACCGATTGGGGGCCCCCTACGAGCAGTACTTC.

The genes are TRBV14 and TRBJ2-7, with TRBD1 as a possible D gene (6 bases). Germline CDR1 is SGHDN and CDR2 is FVKESK. V was trimmed by 2 bases and J by 4 bases, leaving 24 bases between them. The CDR3 totals 18 residues. CDR3: CASSQKAFLTGSTYEQYF. CDR3 nucleotide sequence: TGTGCCAGCAGCCAAAAAGCTTTCCTTACAGGGAGTACGTACGAGCAGTACTTC.

This chain links TRBV7-8 with TRBJ2-7, with TRBD1 matching over 9 bases. Germline V CDR1 and CDR2: SGHVS, FQNEAQ. The CDR3 sequence is 15 residues long. With V trimmed by 0 bases and J by 3 bases, 3 bases remained unmatched. The CDR3 spells CASSLAETGGYEQYF. As DNA, the CDR3 is TGTGCCAGCAGCTTAGCGGAGACAGGGGGCTACGAGCAGTACTTC.

The V call is TRBV6-6, the J call TRBJ2-7, with a possible D match to TRBD1 (5 bases). V lost 7 bases and J lost 6, with 13 bases in between. This CDR3 is built from 12 residues. Germline CDR1 reads MNHNY; CDR2 reads SVGAGI (reference sequence). CDR3 amino acids: CASNLPGFEQYF. CDR3 sequence (DNA): TGTGCCAGCAACCTCCCAGGGTTCGAGCAGTACTTC.

This clone was detected once. The CDR3 sequence is CASSKRRDGETQYF. CDR3 DNA sequence: TGTGCCAGCAGCAAACGCAGGGATGGAGAGACCCAGTACTTC. V and J are TRBV7-2 and TRBJ2-5; maybe TRBD1 (5 bases). This CDR3 has 14 amino acids. The germline gives CDR1 SGHTA, CDR2 FQGNSA. V dropped 5 bases and J dropped 4 bases, with 14 bases sitting between them.

The genes are TRBV10-3 and TRBJ2-7, with 7 positions matching TRBD1. The CDR3 is made up of 15 amino acids. CDR1 and CDR2 from the germline V gene are ENHRY and SYGVKD. J was trimmed by 3 bases and V by 1 base; bases with no gene match: 6. The CDR3 sequence is CAISEFPGGGYEQYF. As DNA, the CDR3 is TGTGCCATCAGTGAGTTCCCAGGGGGTGGCTACGAGCAGTACTTC.

The chain links TRBV6-5 to TRBJ2-7, with D possibly being TRBD2 (5 bases). Trimming stripped 3 bases from V and 3 bases from J, with 18 bases between. This CDR3 spans 16 amino acids. CDR1 and CDR2 (germline): MNHEY, SVGAGI. The CDR3 nucleotides are TGTGCCAGCAGTTATAAGCGGTCAGGAGCACTCTACGAGCAGTACTTC. Translated: CASSYKRSGALYEQYF.

The chain carries TRBV7-9 and TRBJ2-3; TRBD2 aligns across 7 bases. The CDR3 length is 16 residues. V lost 5 bases and J lost 2; bases outside the gene matches: 10. Germline CDR1 is SEHNR and CDR2 is FQNEAQ (reference sequence). CDR3 region: CASSPSGAYLTDTQYF. DNA of the CDR3: TGTGCCAGCAGCCCAAGCGGGGCGTACCTCACAGATACGCAGTATTTT.

The rearrangement uses TRBV4-3 and TRBJ1-2, with D uncertain. The V and J ends lost 0 bases and 7 bases respectively, with 15 bases between them. CDR3 length: 15 residues. Germline V gene sequence: CDR1 LGHNA, CDR2 YSLEER. CDR3 residues: CASSQDPGERAGYTF. The CDR3 nucleotides are TGCGCCAGCAGCCAAGATCCGGGTGAGAGGGCTGGCTACACCTTC.

This chain uses TRBV19 with TRBJ2-5, with 8 bases lining up with TRBD2. J was trimmed by 4 bases and V by 6 bases; bases with no gene match: 4. Per germline, CDR1 LNHDA and CDR2 SQIVND (reference sequence). This CDR3 has 13 amino acids. The CDR3 loop is CASRPSGRETQYF. The CDR3 nucleotides read TGTGCCAGTAGGCCTAGCGGGCGAGAGACCCAGTACTTC.

The chain recombines TRBV6-5 with TRBJ1-5, with D tentatively TRBD1 (5 bases). Looked up from germline, CDR1 is MNHEY and CDR2 is SVGAGI. The CDR3 extends over 15 amino acids. Trimming left V 6 bases short and J 0 bases short, with 12 bases between. CDR3 in DNA: TGTGCCAGCAGCCCAGGGAGGGGTAGCAATCAGCCCCAGCATTTT. It is translated as CASSPGRGSNQPQHF.